The 2 T cell receptor beta chains given below trace back to one sample, sequenced in a study of blood T cell repertoires in COVID-19. Clones were sequenced by immunoSEQ multiplex PCR, and TCRdb holds only the in-frame ones, with some missing. The data contain about 200,000 clones, roughly 87% of them seen just once; the ten biggest clones take up approximately 2%. Sequencing input: PBMCs or T cells enriched from blood (not recorded which). The receptors here all came from a woman younger than 45 who had recovered from COVID-19.

V is TRBV30 and J is TRBJ1-5, with 7 bases identical to TRBD1. Germline loops: CDR1 GTSNPN, CDR2 SVGIG (reference sequence). CDR3 length: 13 amino acids. V gave up 1 base and J gave up 7 bases; unmatched junction bases: 4. The CDR3 sequence is CAWSEGADQPQHF. DNA of the CDR3: TGTGCCTGGAGTGAGGGGGCGGACCAGCCCCAGCATTTT.

The V call is TRBV6-5, the J call TRBJ1-2; the D is unclear. V was trimmed by 6 bases and J by 3 bases, leaving 11 bases between them. The CDR3 length is 13 residues. Germline CDR1 is MNHEY and CDR2 is SVGAGI. CDR3 in DNA: TGTGCCAGCAGCCGCGGAAGTGACTATGGCTACACCTTC. It specifies CASSRGSDYGYTF.